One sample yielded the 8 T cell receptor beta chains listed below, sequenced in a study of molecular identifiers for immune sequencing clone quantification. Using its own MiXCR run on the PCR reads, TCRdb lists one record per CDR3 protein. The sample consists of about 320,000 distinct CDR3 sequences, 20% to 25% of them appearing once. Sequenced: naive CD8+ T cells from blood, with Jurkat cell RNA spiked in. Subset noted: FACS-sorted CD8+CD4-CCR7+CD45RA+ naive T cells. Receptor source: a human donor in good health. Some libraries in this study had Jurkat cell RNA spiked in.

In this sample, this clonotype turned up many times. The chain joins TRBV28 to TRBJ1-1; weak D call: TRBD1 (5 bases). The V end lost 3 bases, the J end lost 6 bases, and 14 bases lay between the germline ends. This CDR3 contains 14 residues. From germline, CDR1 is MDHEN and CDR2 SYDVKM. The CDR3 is CASSFRRGISEAFF. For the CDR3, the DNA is TGTGCCAGCAGTTTTCGTAGGGGAATATCTGAAGCTTTCTTT.

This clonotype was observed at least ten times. The CDR3 sequence: CASSPLGASTDTQYF. The CDR3 DNA reads TGTGCCAGCAGCCCCCTGGGGGCGAGCACAGATACGCAGTATTTT. The chain joins TRBV12-3 or TRBV12-4 to TRBJ2-3, with a weak D call TRBD1 (6 bases). Trimming removed 6 bases from V and 0 bases from J, with 13 bases in between. The CDR3 contains 15 residues.

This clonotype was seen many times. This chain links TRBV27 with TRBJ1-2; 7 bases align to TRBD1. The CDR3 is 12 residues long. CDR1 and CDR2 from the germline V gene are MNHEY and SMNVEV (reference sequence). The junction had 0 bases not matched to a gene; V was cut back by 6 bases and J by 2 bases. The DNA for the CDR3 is TGTGCCAGCAGGGGACAGAACTATGGCTACACCTTC. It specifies CASRGQNYGYTF.

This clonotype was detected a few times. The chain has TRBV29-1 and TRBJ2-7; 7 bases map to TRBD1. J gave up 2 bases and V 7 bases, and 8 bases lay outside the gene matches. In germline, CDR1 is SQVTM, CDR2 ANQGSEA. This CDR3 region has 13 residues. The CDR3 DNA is TGCAGCGGAGGGGGTCAGGGGGCCTACGAGCAGTACTTC. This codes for CSGGGQGAYEQYF.

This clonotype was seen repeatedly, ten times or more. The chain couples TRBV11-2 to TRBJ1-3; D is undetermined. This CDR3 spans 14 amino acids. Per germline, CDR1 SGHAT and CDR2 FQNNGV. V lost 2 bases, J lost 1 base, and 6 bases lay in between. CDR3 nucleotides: TGTGCCAGCAGCTTAATAGGATCTGGAAACACCATATATTTT. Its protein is CASSLIGSGNTIYF.

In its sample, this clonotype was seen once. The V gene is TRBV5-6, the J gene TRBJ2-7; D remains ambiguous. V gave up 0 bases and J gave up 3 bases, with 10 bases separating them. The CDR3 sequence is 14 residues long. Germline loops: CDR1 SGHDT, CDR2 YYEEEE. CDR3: CASSLDLKSYEQYF. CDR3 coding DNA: TGTGCCAGCAGCTTGGATTTAAAAAGCTACGAGCAGTACTTC.

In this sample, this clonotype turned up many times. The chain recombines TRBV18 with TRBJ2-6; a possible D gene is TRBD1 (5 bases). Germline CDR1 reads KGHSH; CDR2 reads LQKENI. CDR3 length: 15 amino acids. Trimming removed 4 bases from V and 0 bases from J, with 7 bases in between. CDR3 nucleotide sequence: TGTGCCAGCTCACTACAGGACTCTGGGGCCAACGTCCTGACTTTC. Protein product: CASSLQDSGANVLTF.

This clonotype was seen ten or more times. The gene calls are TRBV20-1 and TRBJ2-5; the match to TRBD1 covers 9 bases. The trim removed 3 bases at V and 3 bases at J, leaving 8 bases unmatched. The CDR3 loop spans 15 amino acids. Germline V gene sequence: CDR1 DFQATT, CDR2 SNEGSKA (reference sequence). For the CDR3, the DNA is TGCAGTGCTAGCCCCGGGACAGGGATGGAAGAGACCCAGTACTTC. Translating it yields CSASPGTGMEETQYF.